The 4 T cell receptor beta chains below were found in one sample sequenced in a study of blood T cells in healthy people across ages. For the second PCR, which ran for about 6 to 11 cycles, a sample-barcoded 5' primer and a J-beta primer mix were used. TCRdb redid the calling of the 5' RACE reads with MiXCR, one entry per CDR3 protein. Of roughly 680,000 distinct CDR3 sequences listed, around 50% were seen once; the top ten hold about 14%. The specimen was blood. The receptor set was obtained from a woman of 80 years or more in good health.

This clonotype was recorded at least ten times. The chain carries TRBV2 and TRBJ2-4; 10 nucleotides agree with TRBD1. The J call may be wrong; the DNA end is better matched by TRBJ2-7. CDR3 length equals 14 residues. Germline V CDR1 and CDR2: SNHLY, FYNNEI. The CDR3 loop is CASSRDRGAYEQYF. In nucleotides, the CDR3 is TGTGCCAGCAGTAGGGACAGGGGTGCCTACGAGCAGTACTTC.

About this clonotype: This may arise from a read error, as a much more abundant clone is one base away. The rearrangement joins TRBV28 to TRBJ2-1; 8 nucleotides agree with TRBD1. From germline, CDR1 is MDHEN and CDR2 SYDVKM. CDR3 length: 14 amino acids. CDR3 in DNA: TGTGCCAGCAGTGGGGACAGGACCTACGATGAGCAGTTCTTC. Protein: CASSGDRTYDEQFF.

This clonotype was seen ten or more times. This chain connects TRBV10-3 to TRBJ1-4, with D perhaps matching TRBD1 (5 bases). From germline, CDR1 is ENHRY and CDR2 SYGVKD. V was trimmed by 7 bases and J by 3 bases, leaving 9 bases between them. There are 13 residues in the CDR3. In nucleotides, the CDR3 is TGTGCCATCAACGACAGCCCTAATGAAAAACTGTTTTTT. This translates into CAINDSPNEKLFF.

This clonotype was counted a few times. The V gene is TRBV20-1, the J gene TRBJ1-2; D gene uncertain. There are 13 residues in the CDR3. CDR1 and CDR2 (germline): DFQATT, SNEGSKA (reference sequence). The ends were cut back, 3 bases at V and 0 bases at J, with 8 bases in the middle. Here the CDR3 reads CSASRHSNYGYTF. CDR3 bases: TGCAGTGCTAGCCGACATTCTAACTATGGCTACACCTTC.